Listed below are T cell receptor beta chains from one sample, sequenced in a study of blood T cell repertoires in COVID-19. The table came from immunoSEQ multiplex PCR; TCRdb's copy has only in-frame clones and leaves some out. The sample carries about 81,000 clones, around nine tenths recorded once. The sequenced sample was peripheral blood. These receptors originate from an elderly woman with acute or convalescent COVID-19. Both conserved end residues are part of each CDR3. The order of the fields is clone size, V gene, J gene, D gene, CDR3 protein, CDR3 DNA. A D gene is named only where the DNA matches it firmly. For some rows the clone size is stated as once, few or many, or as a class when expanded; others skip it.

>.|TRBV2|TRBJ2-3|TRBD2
CASSEGAGANTDTQYF
TGTGCCAGCAGTGAAGGAGCGGGGGCCAACACAGATACGCAGTATTTT
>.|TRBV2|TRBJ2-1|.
CASRDPRGVHNEQFF
TGTGCCAGCAGGGACCCCCGCGGGGTTCACAATGAGCAGTTCTTC
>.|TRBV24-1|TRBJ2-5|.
CATSDGRGAQETQYF
TGTGCCACCAGTGACGGGCGGGGAGCCCAAGAGACCCAGTACTTC
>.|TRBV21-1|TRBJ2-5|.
CASSKGETSQETQYF
TGTGCCAGCAGCAAAGGAGAGACTAGCCAAGAGACCCAGTACTTC
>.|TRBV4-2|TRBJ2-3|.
CASSQETSTDTQYF
TGTGCCAGCAGCCAAGAAACTAGCACAGATACGCAGTATTTT
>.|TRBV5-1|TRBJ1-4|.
CASSFEEPHEKLFF
TGCGCCAGCAGCTTTGAGGAGCCTCATGAAAAACTGTTTTTT
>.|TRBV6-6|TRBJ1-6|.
CASSQRGGFDSPLHF
TGTGCCAGCAGCCAACGTGGAGGGTTTGATTCACCCCTCCACTTT
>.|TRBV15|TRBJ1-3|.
CATSRDAGVGNTIYF
TGTGCCACCAGCAGAGATGCAGGGGTAGGAAACACCATATATTTT
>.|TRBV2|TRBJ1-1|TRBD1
CASCPDRGFLAFF
TGTGCCAGCTGCCCGGACAGGGGGTTTTTGGCTTTCTTT
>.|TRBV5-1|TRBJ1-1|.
CASSPGGGTGTEAFF
TGCGCCAGCAGCCCGGGCGGGGGAACAGGGACTGAAGCTTTCTTT
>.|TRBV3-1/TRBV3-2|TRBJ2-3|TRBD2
CASSHPGLAGGFTPDTQYF
TGTGCCAGCAGCCATCCGGGACTAGCGGGAGGGTTTACTCCAGATACGCAGTATTTT
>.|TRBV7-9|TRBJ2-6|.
CASRPSTASGANVLTF
TGTGCCAGCAGACCTTCCACAGCCTCTGGGGCCAACGTCCTGACTTTC
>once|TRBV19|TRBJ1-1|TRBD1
CASSSLQGTEAFF
TGTGCCAGTAGCTCACTACAGGGGACTGAAGCTTTCTTT
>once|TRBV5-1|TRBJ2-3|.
CASSLGVLGQFTDTQYF
TGCGCCAGCAGCTTGGGGGTGCTTGGACAGTTCACAGATACGCAGTATTTT
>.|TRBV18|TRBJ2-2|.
CASSPVQNTGELFF
TGTGCCAGCTCACCAGTCCAGAACACCGGGGAGCTGTTTTTT
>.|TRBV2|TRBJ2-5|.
CASLRGFQETQYF
TGTGCCAGCCTAAGGGGATTCCAAGAGACCCAGTACTTC
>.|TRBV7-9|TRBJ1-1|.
CASRSPANWNTEAFF
TGTGCCAGCAGATCCCCCGCGAACTGGAACACTGAAGCTTTCTTT
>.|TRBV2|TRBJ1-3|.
CASSLSGRNTIYF
TGTGCCAGCAGTTTATCTGGCAGAAACACCATATATTTT
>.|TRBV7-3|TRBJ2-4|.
CASSSGIDGDIQYF
TGTGCCAGCAGCTCCGGGATAGATGGGGACATTCAGTACTTC
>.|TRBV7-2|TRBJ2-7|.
CASSGKAAGPYEQYF
TGTGCCAGCAGCGGAAAGGCGGCGGGACCCTACGAGCAGTACTTC
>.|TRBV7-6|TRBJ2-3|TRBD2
CASTPRLAASTDTQYF
TGTGCCAGCACCCCGAGACTAGCGGCTAGCACAGATACGCAGTATTTT
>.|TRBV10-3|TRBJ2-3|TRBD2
CATGTRETDTQYF
TGTGCCACGGGGACTAGGGAAACAGATACGCAGTATTTT
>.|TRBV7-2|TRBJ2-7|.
CASSLAGLPVPEQYF
TGTGCCAGCAGCTTAGCTGGACTTCCGGTCCCCGAGCAGTACTTC
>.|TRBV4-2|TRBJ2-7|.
CASSQEAVNSYEQYF
TGTGCCAGCAGCCAAGAGGCGGTGAATTCCTACGAGCAGTACTTC
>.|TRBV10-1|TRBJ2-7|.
CASSESATYEQYF
TGCGCCAGCAGTGAGTCTGCGACCTACGAGCAGTACTTC
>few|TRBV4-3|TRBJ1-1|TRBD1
CASSQEPGGSFWF
TGCGCCAGCAGCCAAGAACCAGGGGGAAGCTTTTGGTTT
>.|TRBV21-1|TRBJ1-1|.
CASRISSGQLIMNTEAFF
TGTGCCAGCAGGATCTCCTCGGGACAGCTAATTATGAACACTGAAGCTTTCTTT
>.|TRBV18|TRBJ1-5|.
CASSPGPGGNQPQHF
TGTGCCAGCTCACCGGGTCCAGGGGGCAATCAGCCCCAGCATTTT
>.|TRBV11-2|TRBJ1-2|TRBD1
CASSSDRKIYGYTF
TGTGCCAGCAGTTCGGACAGGAAAATATATGGCTACACCTTC
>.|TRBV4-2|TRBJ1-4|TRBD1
CASSQAGQVSEKLFF
TGTGCCAGCAGCCAAGCAGGACAGGTGTCAGAAAAACTGTTTTTT
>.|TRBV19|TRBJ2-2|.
CASSIAQSTGELFF
TGTGCCAGTAGTATTGCTCAGTCAACCGGGGAGCTGTTTTTT
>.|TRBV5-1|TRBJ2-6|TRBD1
CASREAGTGIGANVLTF
TGCGCCAGCAGAGAAGCCGGGACAGGGATTGGGGCCAACGTCCTGACTTTC
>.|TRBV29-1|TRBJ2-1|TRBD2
CSVLSPGGSSYNEQFF
TGCAGCGTCCTTAGTCCGGGAGGAAGCTCCTACAATGAGCAGTTCTTC
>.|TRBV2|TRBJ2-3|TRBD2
CASSERESPDTQYF
TGTGCCAGCAGTGAGCGGGAGAGCCCAGATACGCAGTATTTT
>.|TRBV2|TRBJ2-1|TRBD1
CASSGDRGHYEQFF
TGTGCCAGCAGTGGTGACAGGGGGCACTATGAGCAGTTCTTC
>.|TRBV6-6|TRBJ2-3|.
CASSWVQSGPDTQYF
TGTGCCAGCAGTTGGGTCCAATCAGGCCCAGATACGCAGTATTTT
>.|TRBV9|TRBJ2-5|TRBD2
CASSVEVGGPGETQYF
TGTGCCAGCAGCGTAGAAGTGGGAGGGCCCGGGGAGACCCAGTACTTC
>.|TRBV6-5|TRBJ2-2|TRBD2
CASRTGGHAGELFF
TGTGCCAGCAGGACGGGGGGGCATGCCGGGGAGCTGTTTTTT
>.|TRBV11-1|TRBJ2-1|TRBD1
CASSISGQGPVNEQFF
TGTGCCAGCAGCATAAGCGGACAGGGACCTGTCAATGAGCAGTTCTTC
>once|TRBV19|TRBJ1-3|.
CASRPTGGFSGNTIYF
TGTGCCAGTAGGCCCACCGGGGGTTTCTCTGGAAACACCATATATTTT
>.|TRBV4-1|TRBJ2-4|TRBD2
CASSPGLAGGPVKNIQYF
TGCGCCAGCAGCCCGGGACTAGCGGGAGGGCCTGTCAAAAACATTCAGTACTTC
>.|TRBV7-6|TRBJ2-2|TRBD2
CASSYRSGGVNTGELFF
TGTGCCAGCAGTTACAGAAGCGGGGGTGTGAACACCGGGGAGCTGTTTTTT